This TCR beta chain was recovered during a study of T-cell reconstitution after alpha-beta-depleted transplantation in children listed by TCRdb under 2016. With regard to the full study: T-cell immune reconstitution after TCRalphabeta/CD19-depleted allogeneic hematopoietic cell transplantation in children was quantitatively tracked in the study by means of TCR repertoire profiling. Study-wide findings and limitations: The frequencies of hyperexpanded clones fell over the following months, and after one year, T-cell counts and TCRbeta diversity were mostly attributed to newly produced T cells. In some patients, the high TCRbeta diversity seen at day 60 was put down to recipient T cells and intrathymic progenitors that had survived conditioning. The apparently early recovery of alphabetaT-cell counts about two months after transplant reportedly depended on only several hundred rapidly expanded clones that came from non-depleted graft cells.

This clonotype was seen a handful of times. The clone's antigen remains unknown. Base quality data are lacking; no much larger clone is found one base away. Here V drops 0 bases and J drops 3 bases, and the junction holds 15 bases not matched to any gene. From the germline V gene, CDR1 is SGHRS and CDR2 is YFSETQ. The CDR3 spans 18 residues, from the cysteine through the phenylalanine. Kept here is only the CDR3 DNA, which spans 54 bases and is read in frame from base 1. The sample's treatment or condition label is to be understood as: allogeneic hematopoietic cell transplantation with graft depleted of TCRalphabeta T cells and CD19 B cells. Transplant recipients were children who received TCRalphabeta/CD19-depleted allogeneic hematopoietic cell grafts. Library preparation employed PCR. Reads for this sample came from an Illumina HiSeq 2500. TCR libraries were prepared with molecular barcoding, using unique molecular identifiers to normalize TCRbeta repertoire quantification. Starting from the raw public reads, TCRdb applied fastp trimming at Q25, assembled clones with MiXCR and retained in-frame beta chains. Duplicate CDR3 protein sequences are folded into a single record with the most common DNA and genes. Across this sample there are approximately 150,000 distinct CDR3 sequences, with 8% to 10% seen only once. The top ten constitute 18% of the sample.

The clonotype originates from a female patient aged 2 to 10 who had a stem cell transplant for congenital amegakaryocytic thrombocytopenia, so the T cells may come from the graft donor. Recombination joined TRBV5-1 with TRBJ2-7, with TRBD2 matching 7 junction bases. The source material was PBMCs, mostly from graft donor cells, sampled 180 days after TCRalphabeta/CD19-depleted stem cell transplant. The CDR3 region has the sequence CASSLGVRERRLVYEQYF. The bases read TGCGCCAGCAGCTTGGGTGTGCGGGAGCGGCGCTTAGTCTACGAGCAGTACTTC.